These 15 T cell receptor beta chains were all obtained from the same sample, sequenced in a study of cytotoxic CD8 clonotypes in ibrutinib-treated CLL. Clones were read by immunoSEQ multiplex PCR, and TCRdb kept only the in-frame ones, dropping some. The sample carries hundreds of thousands of clones, over 65% recorded once. Sequenced material: PBMCs, taken after 12 months of ibrutinib treatment. The source of these receptors is a human donor with chronic lymphocytic leukemia.

V and J are TRBV19 and TRBJ2-5; D perhaps matches TRBD2 (5 bases). This CDR3 has 16 residues. CDR1 is LNHDA and CDR2 is SQIVND in the germline V gene (reference sequence). Trimming removed 10 bases at V and 4 bases at J, with 25 bases between. The CDR3 sequence: CAIEHGREGPSETQYF. CDR3 DNA: TGTGCCATCGAACACGGACGTGAGGGTCCCTCAGAGACCCAGTACTTC. The entire variable domain, with the rest obtained from reference TRBV19 and TRBJ2-5, is as follows: DGGITQSPKYLFRKEGQNVTLSCEQNLNHDAMYWYRQDPGQGLRLIYYSQIVNDFQKGDIAEGYSVSREKKESFPLTVTSAQKNPTAFYLCAIEHGREGPSETQYFGPGTRLLVL.

The CDR3 loop reads CASSVGTANTEAFF. The CDR3 DNA sequence: TGTGCCAGCAGCGTCGGGACAGCGAACACTGAAGCTTTCTTT. The V gene is TRBV9, the J gene TRBJ1-1; 7 positions agree with TRBD1. With V trimmed by 2 bases and J by 1 base, 2 bases remained unmatched. The CDR3 contains 14 residues. Germline V CDR1 and CDR2: SGDLS, YYNGEE.

The chain links TRBV7-8 to TRBJ1-6; TRBD1 matches at 7 bases. In germline, CDR1 is SGHVS, CDR2 FQNEAQ. Trimming removed 1 base from V and 10 bases from J; junction bases left unmatched: 7. The CDR3 contains 15 residues. CDR3 sequence: CASSLGTGVGSPLHF. The CDR3 DNA is TGTGCCAGCAGCTTAGGTACAGGGGTGGGATCACCCCTCCACTTT.

The chain employs TRBV9 and TRBJ2-1, with no clear D. CDR3 length equals 15 residues. From germline, CDR1 is SGDLS and CDR2 YYNGEE. The V end lost 0 bases, the J end lost 3 bases, and 10 bases lay between the germline ends. CDR3 DNA sequence: TGTGCCAGCAGCGTAGATGGCGTCCACTACAATGAGCAGTTCTTC. Protein product: CASSVDGVHYNEQFF. Full variable domain (missing parts from reference TRBV9 and TRBJ2-1): DSGVTQTPKHLITATGQRVTLRCSPRSGDLSVYWYQQSLDQGLQFLIQYYNGEERAKGNILERFSAQQFPDLHSELNLSSLELGDSALYFCASSVDGVHYNEQFFGPGTRLTVL.

This clone occurred once. V and J are TRBV4-2 and TRBJ2-1, with D possibly TRBD2 on 6 matching bases. Deletions cut 5 bases from V and 13 bases from J, with 12 bases between. This CDR3 has 11 residues. Germline loops: CDR1 LGHNA, CDR2 YNFKEQ. The CDR3 spells CASSKGTSQFF. In DNA, the CDR3 is TGTGCCAGCAGCAAAGGGACTTCCCAGTTCTTC.

The chain recombines TRBV28 with TRBJ1-2; the D gene is possibly TRBD1 (5 bases). CDR1 and CDR2 (germline): MDHEN, SYDVKM. This CDR3 spans 14 amino acids. V lost 8 bases, J lost 4 bases, and 17 bases lay in between. CDR3: CASGPGGGGYGYTF. CDR3 nucleotide sequence: TGTGCCAGCGGACCTGGCGGGGGGGGCTATGGCTACACCTTC.

The gene calls are TRBV14 and TRBJ2-6; no definite D call. Trimming cost V 2 bases and J 0 bases, with 8 bases left between them. CDR3 length: 16 amino acids. Germline V CDR1 and CDR2: SGHDN, FVKESK. The CDR3 DNA reads as TGTGCCAGCAGCCAATCACGGCTCTCTGGGGCCAACGTCCTGACTTTC. Translated, it gives CASSQSRLSGANVLTF.

The chain employs TRBV4-2 and TRBJ2-3, with 7 bases aligning to TRBD2. Germline V lookup: CDR1 LGHNA, CDR2 YNFKEQ. The CDR3 consists of 16 residues. J gave up 2 bases and V 7 bases, and 12 bases lay outside the gene matches. The CDR3 DNA is TGTGCCAGCAACCTTGGGAGGGCCCGTGCCACAGATACGCAGTATTTT. Translation: CASNLGRARATDTQYF.

The rearrangement links TRBV27 to TRBJ1-2; D may be TRBD1 (6 bases). The CDR3 has 14 residues. V was shortened by 2 bases and J by 6 bases, with 13 bases between the two germline ends. Germline V CDR1 and CDR2: MNHEY, SMNVEV (reference sequence). The CDR3 region is CASSLDTGLNGYTF. CDR3 DNA: TGTGCCAGCAGTTTAGATACAGGGCTGAATGGCTACACCTTC.

As to this clone: Other DNA sequences in this specimen translate into the identical CDR3. The chain recombines TRBV5-1 with TRBJ2-3; weak D call: TRBD2 (7 bases). V was trimmed by 2 bases and J by 0 bases, leaving 10 bases between them. The germline gives CDR1 SGHRS, CDR2 YFSETQ. This CDR3 has 15 residues. CDR3 sequence (DNA): TGCGCCAGCAGCTTAGGGGGGGCCAGCACAGATACGCAGTATTTT. Its translation is CASSLGGASTDTQYF.

The chain has TRBV6-1 and TRBJ1-5; D perhaps matches TRBD1 (5 bases). The CDR3 runs to 15 residues. The V end lost 5 bases, the J end lost 0 bases, and 11 bases lay between the germline ends. CDR1 and CDR2 from the germline V gene are MNHNS and SASEGT. CDR3 protein: CASSQGHGSNQPQHF. In DNA, the CDR3 is TGTGCCAGCAGTCAAGGACACGGTAGCAATCAGCCCCAGCATTTT.

The chain recombines TRBV1 with TRBJ2-5; TRBD2 is the table's D call and was not checked against the DNA. TRBV1 is recorded as a pseudogene. This CDR3 has 17 residues. The CDR3 DNA reads TGCACCAGCAGCCAATACCGGGAGGGGGGGCCTCCAGAGACCCAGTACTTC. Its protein product is CTSSQYREGGPPETQYF.

The chain couples TRBV29-1 to TRBJ2-7; TRBD1 matches 7 bases. Germline loops: CDR1 SQVTM, CDR2 ANQGSEA. The CDR3 runs to 14 residues. V gave up 4 bases and J gave up 0 bases; unmatched junction bases: 6. The CDR3 region is CSVASGTASYEQYF. The CDR3 DNA follows: TGCAGCGTTGCCTCCGGGACAGCCTCCTACGAGCAGTACTTC.

V is TRBV9 and J is TRBJ2-3; D gene unclear. The CDR3 is 12 residues long. In germline, CDR1 is SGDLS, CDR2 YYNGEE. With 1 base removed from V and 8 bases from J, the gap between germline ends came to 8 bases. CDR3 in DNA: TGTGCCAGCAGCGTAAGCCTGGGTACGCAGTATTTT. It is translated as CASSVSLGTQYF.

The chain couples TRBV27 to TRBJ1-2, with D unclear. The germline V gene encodes CDR1 MNHEY and CDR2 SMNVEV (reference sequence). The CDR3 is 13 amino acids. V lost 3 bases and J 4 bases, leaving 9 bases between the germline ends. This chain's CDR3 is CASSFSTRYGYTF. CDR3 coding DNA: TGTGCCAGCAGTTTCTCGACTCGCTATGGCTACACCTTC.